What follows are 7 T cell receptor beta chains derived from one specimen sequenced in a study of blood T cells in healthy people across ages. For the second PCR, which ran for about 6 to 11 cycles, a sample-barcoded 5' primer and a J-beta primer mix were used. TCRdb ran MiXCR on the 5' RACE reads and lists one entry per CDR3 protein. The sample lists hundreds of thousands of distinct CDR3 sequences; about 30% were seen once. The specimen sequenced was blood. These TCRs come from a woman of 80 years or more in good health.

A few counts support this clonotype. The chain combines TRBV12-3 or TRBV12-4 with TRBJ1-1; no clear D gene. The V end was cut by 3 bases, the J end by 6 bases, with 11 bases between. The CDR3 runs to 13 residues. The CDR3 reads CASSFWEDAEAFF. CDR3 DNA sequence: TGTGCCAGCAGTTTCTGGGAGGACGCTGAAGCTTTCTTT.

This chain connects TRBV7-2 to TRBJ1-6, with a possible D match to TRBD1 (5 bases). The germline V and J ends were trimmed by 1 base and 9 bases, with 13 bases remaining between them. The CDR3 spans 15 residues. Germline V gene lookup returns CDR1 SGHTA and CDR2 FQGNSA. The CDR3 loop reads CASSLDGGRASPLHF. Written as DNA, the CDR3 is TGTGCCAGCAGCTTAGACGGTGGCAGGGCTTCACCCCTCCACTTT.

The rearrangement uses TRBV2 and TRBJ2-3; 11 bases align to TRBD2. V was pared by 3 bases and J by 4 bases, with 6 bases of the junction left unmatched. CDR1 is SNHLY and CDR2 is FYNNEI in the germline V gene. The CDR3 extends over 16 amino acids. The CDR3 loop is CASSDELAGGADTQYF. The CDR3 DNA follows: TGTGCCAGCAGTGATGAGCTAGCGGGGGGTGCAGATACGCAGTATTTT. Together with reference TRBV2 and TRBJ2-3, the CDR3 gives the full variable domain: EPEVTQTPSHQVTQMGQEVILRCVPISNHLYFYWYRQILGQKVEFLVSFYNNEISEKSEIFDDQFSVERPDGSNFTLKIRSTKLEDSAMYFCASSDELAGGADTQYFGPGTRLTVL.

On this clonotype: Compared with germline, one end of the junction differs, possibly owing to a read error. CDR3 nucleotide sequence: TGTGCCAGCAGCTTAGAAGGCGGGGGGGCCTACAATGAGCGGTTCTTC. Protein sequence: CASSLEGGGAYNERFF. The V call is TRBV7-6, the J call TRBJ2-1, with 9 bases that match TRBD2. The germline gives CDR1 SGHVS, CDR2 FNYEAQ. CDR3 size: 16 residues.

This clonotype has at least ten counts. CDR3: CASSPLATDTQYF. The CDR3 bases are TGTGCCAGCTCACCACTTGCGACCGATACGCAGTATTTT. V gene TRBV18 combines with J gene TRBJ2-3; D ambiguous. V lost 1 base and J lost 6, with 8 bases in between. This CDR3 has 13 residues. Germline CDR1 KGHSH, CDR2 LQKENI.

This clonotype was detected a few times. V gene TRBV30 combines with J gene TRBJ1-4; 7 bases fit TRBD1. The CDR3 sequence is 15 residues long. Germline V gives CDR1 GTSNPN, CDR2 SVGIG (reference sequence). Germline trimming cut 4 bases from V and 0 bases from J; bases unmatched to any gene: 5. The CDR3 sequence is CAWKGTDPTNEKLFF. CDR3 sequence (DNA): TGTGCCTGGAAAGGGACAGACCCAACTAATGAAAAACTGTTTTTT.

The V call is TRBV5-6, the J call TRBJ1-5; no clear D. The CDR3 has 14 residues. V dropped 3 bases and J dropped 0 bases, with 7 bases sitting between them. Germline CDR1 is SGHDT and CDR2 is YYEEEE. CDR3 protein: CASSSRISNQPQHF. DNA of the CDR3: TGTGCCAGCAGCTCAAGAATTAGCAATCAGCCCCAGCATTTT.